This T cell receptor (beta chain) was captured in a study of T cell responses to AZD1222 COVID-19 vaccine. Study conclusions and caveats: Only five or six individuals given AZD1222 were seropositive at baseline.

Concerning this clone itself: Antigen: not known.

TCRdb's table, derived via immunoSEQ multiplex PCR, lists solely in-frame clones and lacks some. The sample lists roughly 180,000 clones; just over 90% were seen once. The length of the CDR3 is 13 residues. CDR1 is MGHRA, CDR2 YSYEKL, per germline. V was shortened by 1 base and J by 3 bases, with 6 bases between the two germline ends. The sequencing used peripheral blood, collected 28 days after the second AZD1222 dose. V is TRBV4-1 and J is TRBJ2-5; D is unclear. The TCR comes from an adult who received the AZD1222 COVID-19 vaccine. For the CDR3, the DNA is TGCGCCAGCAGCCAAGTGTCCGAAGAGACCCAGTACTTC. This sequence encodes CASSQVSEETQYF.